This paragraph reports one T cell receptor beta chain. The source of the sample is a study of blood T cell repertoires in COVID-19. Sequenced by immunoSEQ multiplex PCR; TCRdb stores in-frame clones only, minus some. The table lists 150,000 to 250,000 clones, around 90% of them singletons. The clonotype was recovered from a woman under 40 who had recovered from COVID-19. Input material: PBMCs or T cells enriched from blood (not recorded which).

DNA for the CDR3: TGTGCCAGTAGTACGCGACAGTACAATCAGCCCCAGCATTTT. Encoded protein: CASSTRQYNQPQHF. This rearrangement joins TRBV19 to TRBJ1-5; weak D call: TRBD1 (5 bases). CDR3 size: 14 residues. Trimming removed 4 bases at V and 3 bases at J, with 10 bases between. Germline lookup yields CDR1 LNHDA and CDR2 SQIVND (reference sequence).